Shown below are 2 T cell receptor beta chains from a single sample sequenced in a study of T cells after yellow fever vaccination. MiXCR was run by TCRdb on the 5' RACE reads, yielding one entry per CDR3 protein. The sample yields 100,000 to 150,000 distinct CDR3 sequences, roughly 9% seen once. The sequences come from CD8+ T cells sorted from PBMCs, collected on the day of the yellow fever booster vaccination. Receptors were obtained from a young man who received the YFV17D yellow fever vaccine.

The chain has TRBV15 and TRBJ2-2; a weak D match, TRBD2 (5 bases). CDR1 is LNHNV and CDR2 is YYDKDF in the germline V gene (reference sequence). This CDR3 spans 14 amino acids. V lost 5 bases, J lost 4 bases, and 11 bases lay in between. CDR3 bases: TGTGCCACCAGCCCGGACTTGCTCACCGGGGAGCTGTTTTTT. Protein product: CATSPDLLTGELFF.

This clonotype was detected ten times or more. The chain couples TRBV12-3 or TRBV12-4 to TRBJ2-7, with a weak D call TRBD2 (5 bases). The CDR3 spans 11 residues. Trimming removed 4 bases from V and 5 bases from J, with 6 bases in between. This CDR3 reads CASSSGDEQYF. The DNA for the CDR3 is TGTGCCAGCAGTTCCGGGGACGAGCAGTACTTC.